The 18 T cell receptor beta chains in this list originate from one sample, sequenced in a study of shared clonotypes between healthy human individuals. The repertoire was sequenced with immunoSEQ multiplex PCR; TCRdb's copy has only in-frame clones and lacks some. Of about 1.5 million clones listed, around 97% were seen once; the top ten hold about 1.2%. The sequenced sample consisted of naive CD4+ T cells sorted from blood. Subset denoted: CD45RA+ positively selected. The source of these receptors is a man aged 30-40 years in good health.

The CDR3 coding sequence is TGTGCCTGGAGTCTCCCCGGACAGTCCAATCAGCCCCAGCATTTT. Translation gives CAWSLPGQSNQPQHF. The chain is built from TRBV30 and TRBJ1-5; maybe TRBD1 (6 bases). Trimming removed 2 bases from V and 3 bases from J, with 14 bases in between. The CDR3 loop spans 15 amino acids. Germline V gives CDR1 GTSNPN, CDR2 SVGIG (reference sequence). The variable domain in full, completed from reference TRBV30 and TRBJ1-5, reads SQTIHQWPATLVQPVGSPLSLECTVEGTSNPNLYWYRQAAGRGLQLLFYSVGIGQISSEVPQNLSASRPQDRQFILSSKKLLLSDSGFYLCAWSLPGQSNQPQHFGDGTRLSIL.

This sequence joins TRBV7-9 and TRBJ2-4, with TRBD2 matching over 10 bases. The germline gives CDR1 SEHNR, CDR2 FQNEAQ (reference sequence). The CDR3 extends over 13 amino acids. V was clipped by 6 bases and J by 13 bases; unmatched bases: 9. The CDR3 DNA reads TGTGCCAGCAGACCGAGCGGGAGGGGGATCCAGTACTTC. Translated: CASRPSGRGIQYF.

J is TRBJ2-5 and V is TRBV7-8; the D is unclear. The germline CDR1 and CDR2 sequences are SGHVS and FQNEAQ. With 1 base removed from V and 2 bases from J, the gap between germline ends came to 14 bases. This CDR3 has 16 amino acids. The CDR3: CASSLGGGGHQETQYF. Written as DNA, the CDR3 is TGTGCCAGCAGCTTAGGTGGCGGCGGTCATCAAGAGACCCAGTACTTC.

V is TRBV9 and J is TRBJ1-5, with 9 bases matching TRBD1. The length of the CDR3 is 14 residues. The trim removed 3 bases at V and 4 bases at J, leaving 2 bases unmatched. Looked up from germline, CDR1 is SGDLS and CDR2 is YYNGEE. CDR3 DNA: TGTGCCAGCAGCGCGGGACAGGGTAATCAGCCCCAGCATTTT. It codes for CASSAGQGNQPQHF.

The chain has TRBV5-1 and TRBJ2-1, with 13 bases that match TRBD2. Germline-derived CDR1 and CDR2 are SGHRS and YFSETQ. The V gene end was trimmed by 4 bases and the J gene end by 8 bases; junction bases not matched to a gene: 9. The CDR3 covers 16 residues. As DNA, the CDR3 is TGCGCCAGCAGCAGGGCACTAGCGGGAGGGGTCCATGAGCAGTTCTTC. As protein: CASSRALAGGVHEQFF.

The V and J genes are TRBV10-3 and TRBJ2-1, with 11 bases lining up with TRBD2. The germline V gene has CDR1 ENHRY and CDR2 SYGVKD. Trimming cost V 7 bases and J 10 bases; bases outside gene matches: 6. This CDR3 region has 13 residues. CDR3 protein: CAIKAGTSGEQFF. Here the CDR3 DNA reads TGTGCCATCAAAGCGGGGACTAGCGGAGAGCAGTTCTTC.

V gene TRBV7-9 combines with J gene TRBJ2-1; D gene ambiguous. CDR3 length: 14 residues. Trimming left V 4 bases short and J 8 bases short, with 15 bases between. Per the germline V gene, CDR1 is SEHNR and CDR2 is FQNEAQ (reference sequence). CDR3 coding DNA: TGTGCCAGCAGCTCAGGTTGGGGTTTAGATGAGCAGTTCTTC. As protein: CASSSGWGLDEQFF.

The chain carries TRBV9 and TRBJ1-4, with TRBD1 matching 7 bases. This CDR3 is 13 amino acids long. The V and J ends lost 7 bases and 8 bases, in that order; junction bases with no gene match: 8. Germline V gene sequence: CDR1 SGDLS, CDR2 YYNGEE. The chain's CDR3 is CASGRQGGEKLFF. CDR3 sequence (DNA): TGTGCCAGCGGTCGACAGGGTGGGGAAAAACTGTTTTTT.

The chain is built from TRBV5-8 and TRBJ1-5; D ambiguous. The V end was cut by 3 bases, the J end by 3 bases, with 13 bases between. The length of the CDR3 is 15 residues. Germline values: CDR1 SGHTS, CDR2 YDEGEE. CDR3 amino acids: CASSSLTDLNQPQHF. DNA for the CDR3: TGTGCCAGCAGCTCCTTGACGGACCTCAATCAGCCCCAGCATTTT.

The chain employs TRBV9 and TRBJ2-2, with TRBD1 identical over 12 bases. V gave up 1 base and J gave up 6 bases; unmatched junction bases: 1. CDR3 length: 15 amino acids. Per the germline V gene, CDR1 is SGDLS and CDR2 is YYNGEE. The CDR3 protein is CASSVRDRGPGELFF. In DNA, the CDR3 is TGTGCCAGCAGCGTACGGGACAGGGGGCCCGGGGAGCTGTTTTTT.

The chain links TRBV5-8 to TRBJ1-2; D gene ambiguous. The CDR3 extends over 14 amino acids. V was cut by 0 bases and J by 2 bases, with 8 bases left in between. Germline V CDR1 and CDR2: SGHTS, YDEGEE. In nucleotides, the CDR3 is TGTGCCAGCAGCTTGGGACGTTCGAACTATGGCTACACCTTC. Translated, it gives CASSLGRSNYGYTF.

This chain links TRBV27 with TRBJ2-7; tentative D call: TRBD2 (6 bases). Germline loops: CDR1 MNHEY, CDR2 SMNVEV (reference sequence). The ends were cut back, 3 bases at V and 1 base at J, with 10 bases in the middle. This CDR3 comprises 14 residues. In DNA, the CDR3 is TGTGCCAGCAGTTTTGGGGACTTATCCTACGAGCAGTACTTC. It codes for CASSFGDLSYEQYF.

The V call is TRBV18, the J call TRBJ2-2; TRBD2 is a possible D gene (6 bases). This CDR3 region has 16 residues. Looked up from germline, CDR1 is KGHSH and CDR2 is LQKENI. With 1 base removed from V and 3 bases from J, the gap between germline ends came to 12 bases. For the CDR3, the DNA is TGTGCCAGCTCACCACGACTCGGAGGGGACACCGGGGAGCTGTTTTTT. Amino acid sequence: CASSPRLGGDTGELFF. Full variable domain (remainder filled in from reference TRBV18 and TRBJ2-2): NAGVMQNPRHLVRRRGQEARLRCSPMKGHSHVYWYRQLPEEGLKFMVYLQKENIIDESGMPKERFSAEFPKEGPSILRIQQVVRGDSAAYFCASSPRLGGDTGELFFGEGSRLTVL.

In regard to this clone: Other DNA variants within this sample encode the same CDR3. This sequence joins TRBV14 and TRBJ2-7; no definite D call. The CDR3 totals 13 residues. The germline gives CDR1 SGHDN, CDR2 FVKESK. V lost 1 base to trimming and J lost 3 bases, with 7 bases between them. The CDR3 reads CASSQVLGYEQYF. Written as DNA, the CDR3 is TGTGCCAGCAGCCAAGTACTTGGCTACGAGCAGTACTTC. Using reference TRBV14 and TRBJ2-7 for the parts outside the CDR3, the full variable domain is EAGVTQFPSHSVIEKGQTVTLRCDPISGHDNLYWYRRVMGKEIKFLLHFVKESKQDESGMPNNRFLAERTGGTYSTLKVQPAELEDSGVYFCASSQVLGYEQYFGPGTRLTVT.

The rearrangement links TRBV2 to TRBJ2-2, with 14 bases matching TRBD2. The CDR3 extends over 21 amino acids. The V gene's germline CDR1 is SNHLY and CDR2 FYNNEI. The V segment lost 3 bases and the J segment 4 bases; nucleotides outside the gene matches: 16. The CDR3 nucleotides are TGTGCCAGCAGTGATTTCCTTGGACTAGCGGGAGGCGGGAGTACCACCGGGGAGCTGTTTTTT. As protein: CASSDFLGLAGGGSTTGELFF.

This rearrangement joins TRBV4-1 to TRBJ2-4, with D unclear. Germline V gives CDR1 MGHRA, CDR2 YSYEKL. This CDR3 is built from 14 residues. V lost 3 bases and J 0 bases, leaving 6 bases between the germline ends. CDR3 coding DNA: TGCGCCAGCAGCCATCTACTAGCCAAAAACATTCAGTACTTC. Protein product: CASSHLLAKNIQYF.

This chain uses TRBV21-1 with TRBJ2-2. TRBV21-1 is flagged as a pseudogene. CDR3 size: 15 residues. CDR3 nucleotide sequence: TGTGCCAGCACAGGAGAGGTTTGGGGCACCGGGGAGCTGTTTTTT. Amino acid sequence: CASTGEVWGTGELFF.

This chain connects TRBV28 to TRBJ2-1, with TRBD1 identical over 10 bases. This CDR3 contains 16 residues. J was trimmed by 3 bases and V by 3 bases; bases with no gene match: 5. Germline loops: CDR1 MDHEN, CDR2 SYDVKM. This chain's CDR3 is CASSFLTGGDYNEQFF. The CDR3, as DNA: TGTGCCAGCAGTTTTCTGACAGGGGGCGACTACAATGAGCAGTTCTTC.